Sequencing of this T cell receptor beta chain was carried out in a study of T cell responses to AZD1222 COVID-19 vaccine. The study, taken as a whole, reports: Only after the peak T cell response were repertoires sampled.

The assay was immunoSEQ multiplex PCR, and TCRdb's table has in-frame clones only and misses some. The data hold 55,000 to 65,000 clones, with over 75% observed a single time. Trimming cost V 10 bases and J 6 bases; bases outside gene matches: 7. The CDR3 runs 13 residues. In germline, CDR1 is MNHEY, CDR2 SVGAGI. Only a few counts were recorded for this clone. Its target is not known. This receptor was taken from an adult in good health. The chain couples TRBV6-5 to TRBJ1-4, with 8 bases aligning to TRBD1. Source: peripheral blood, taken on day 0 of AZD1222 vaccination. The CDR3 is CATGGAVDEKLFF. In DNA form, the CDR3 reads TGTGCCACAGGGGGCGCGGTAGATGAAAAACTGTTTTTT.